This entry lists 15 T cell receptor beta chains sequenced from one sample in a study of tumor-infiltrating lymphocytes in primary liver carcinoma. A primer matching the constant region was used to make TCR beta cDNA from 500 ng of total RNA. It was through three nested multiplex PCR rounds of slightly modified ARM-PCR that TCR beta libraries arose. TRBV1-TRBV30 forward and Cbeta reverse primers drove the first two approximately 10-cycle rounds. TCRdb itself ran the multiplex PCR reads through MiXCR, one entry per CDR3 protein. The sample lists around 170,000 distinct CDR3 sequences, about 55% occurring once. Blood RNA originated from unsorted whole blood, with germline DNA additionally extracted. Sequencing was done on a sample of peripheral blood. All receptors come from a man in his forties with primary liver carcinoma and hepatitis B virus infection.

The J gene is TRBJ1-1, the V gene TRBV28; D is undetermined. The germline V gene encodes CDR1 MDHEN and CDR2 SYDVKM. V dropped 10 bases and J dropped 3 bases, with 9 bases sitting between them. The CDR3 is 11 amino acids. CDR3 sequence: CATRVDTEAFF. In DNA, the CDR3 is TGTGCCACCCGGGTGGACACTGAAGCTTTCTTT.

CDR3: CASSPAGNEQFF. The CDR3 DNA reads as TGTGCCAGCAGCCCAGCGGGTAATGAGCAGTTCTTC. The chain combines TRBV7-8 with TRBJ2-1, with D tentatively TRBD2 (6 bases). Germline CDR1 and CDR2: SGHVS and FQNEAQ. V lost 5 bases, J lost 7 bases, and 9 bases lay in between. The CDR3 contains 12 residues.

The J gene is TRBJ2-3, the V gene TRBV5-1; 7 bases agree with TRBD2. Germline-derived CDR1 and CDR2 are SGHRS and YFSETQ. Trimming at V came to 0 bases and at J to 4 bases, leaving 8 bases not matched to a gene. The CDR3 contains 16 residues. The CDR3 loop is CASSLDDGRRADTQYF. The CDR3 DNA sequence: TGCGCCAGCAGCTTGGATGACGGGAGGAGGGCAGATACGCAGTATTTT.

The V call is TRBV4-1, the J call TRBJ2-1, with TRBD2 matching 9 bases. The V segment lost 1 base and the J segment 3 bases; nucleotides outside the gene matches: 7. CDR1 is MGHRA and CDR2 is YSYEKL in the germline V gene. This CDR3 has 17 residues. The CDR3 is CASSQGWSGRNYNEQFF. The CDR3, as DNA: TGCGCCAGCAGCCAAGGCTGGAGCGGGAGGAACTACAATGAGCAGTTCTTC.

This sequence joins TRBV7-9 and TRBJ1-2, with D unresolved. CDR1 is SEHNR, CDR2 FQNEAQ, per germline (reference sequence). V lost 3 bases and J 5 bases, leaving 13 bases between the germline ends. The CDR3 is made up of 14 amino acids. In nucleotides, the CDR3 is TGTGCCAGCAGCTTCTCCGGGATCCTTTATGGCTACACCTTC. This gives the protein CASSFSGILYGYTF.

On this clonotype itself: This may be a read error: a much more frequent sequence differs by one nucleotide. This chain connects TRBV11-2 to TRBJ2-5, with D possibly matching TRBD2 (5 bases). The V gene's germline CDR1 is SGHAT and CDR2 FQNNGV. This CDR3 spans 15 amino acids. DNA of the CDR3: TGTGTCAGCAGCTTAGATCTCGGTAGAGGGGAGACCCAGTACTTC. Translated: CVSSLDLGRGETQYF.

This clonotype was detected only a few times. This chain uses TRBV12-3 or TRBV12-4 with TRBJ2-3, with D perhaps being TRBD1 or TRBD2 (6 bases each). The CDR3 spans 13 residues. V was cut by 6 bases and J by 5 bases, with 12 bases left in between. The CDR3 protein is CASSPGGGDTQYF. In DNA, the CDR3 is TGTGCCAGCAGCCCTGGAGGGGGAGATACGCAGTATTTT.

Concerning this clonotype: This CDR3 is missing its conserved last phenylalanine or tryptophan, likely due to a read error. V gene TRBV11-1 combines with J gene TRBJ2-1; TRBD1 might be the D (5 bases). Germline V gene lookup returns CDR1 SGHAT and CDR2 FQDESV (reference sequence). This CDR3 region has 14 residues. Trimming cost V 2 bases and J 6 bases, with 11 bases left between them. The CDR3, as DNA: TGTGCCAGCAGCTTATATGGGGCTAGCAATGAGCAGTTCCTC. Its translation is CASSLYGASNEQFL.

The V call is TRBV11-2, the J call TRBJ2-7; the D gene is possibly TRBD2 (6 bases). The CDR3 consists of 16 residues. V gave up 7 bases and J gave up 0 bases, with 19 bases separating them. Germline CDR1 is SGHAT and CDR2 is FQNNGV. The chain's CDR3 is CASTSRVAGSSYEQYF. CDR3 DNA: TGTGCCAGCACCTCGAGGGTCGCGGGAAGCTCCTACGAGCAGTACTTC.

On this clonotype itself: Compared with germline, one end of the junction differs, possibly owing to a read error. CDR3 region: CANSPLGTPAAFF. In DNA, the CDR3 is TGTGCCAACAGCCCGTTAGGGACACCCGCAGCTTTCTTT. J is TRBJ1-1 and V is TRBV14; a weak D match, TRBD1 (6 bases). The CDR3 loop spans 13 amino acids. Germline CDR1 and CDR2: SGHDN and FVKESK.

V usage is TRBV12-3 or TRBV12-4 and J usage is TRBJ1-5, with D maybe TRBD1 (6 bases). The CDR3 consists of 15 residues. V was cut by 6 bases and J by 4 bases, with 16 bases left in between. The CDR3 protein is CASSQGGGGNQPQHF. The CDR3, as DNA: TGTGCCAGCAGCCAAGGGGGGGGAGGGAATCAGCCCCAGCATTTT.

In its sample, this clonotype was seen a few times. The chain joins TRBV6-5 to TRBJ1-1, with D maybe TRBD1 (6 bases). CDR3 length equals 15 residues. Germline V gives CDR1 MNHEY, CDR2 SVGAGI. V was trimmed by 2 bases and J by 4 bases, leaving 14 bases between them. CDR3 in amino acids: CASSYGFGGGTEAFF. The CDR3 region has the DNA TGTGCCAGCAGTTACGGATTTGGGGGCGGCACTGAAGCTTTCTTT.

The chain has TRBV25-1 and TRBJ1-6, with D maybe TRBD1 (6 bases). V was shortened by 3 bases and J by 18 bases, with 12 bases between the two germline ends. The CDR3 contains 11 residues. Germline CDR1 reads MGHDK; CDR2 reads SYGVNS. CDR3 in amino acids: CASSDGDRTHF. The CDR3 bases are TGTGCCAGCAGTGATGGAGACAGGACCCACTTT.

The rearrangement joins TRBV30 to TRBJ2-3; 8 bases are a match to TRBD2. Trimming at V came to 0 bases and at J to 6 bases, leaving 5 bases not matched to a gene. Germline assignment: CDR1 GTSNPN and CDR2 SVGIG (reference sequence). CDR3 size: 14 residues. As DNA, the CDR3 is TGTGCCTGGAGTGTAAGCGGGGGAACGGATACGCAGTATTTT. Its protein is CAWSVSGGTDTQYF.

This chain connects TRBV6-1 to TRBJ1-6, with D unresolved. V was pared by 2 bases and J by 12 bases, with 11 bases between. The germline V gene encodes CDR1 MNHNS and CDR2 SASEGT. The CDR3 extends over 13 amino acids. CDR3 sequence: CASSERAVGPLHF. The CDR3 nucleotides are TGTGCCAGCAGTGAAAGGGCGGTGGGACCCCTCCACTTT.